The 30 T cell receptor beta chains in this list originate from one sample, sequenced in a study of blood T cells in healthy people across ages. The use of a sample-barcoded 5' primer and a J-beta primer mix characterized a second PCR of about 7 to 12 cycles. TCRdb analysed the 5' RACE reads with MiXCR anew, one entry per CDR3 protein. Of approximately 790,000 distinct CDR3 sequences in the sample, 60% to 80% were seen once. The sample consisted of blood. The receptor source for this set is a man aged 25 to 40 in good health.

The V call is TRBV24-1, the J call TRBJ2-1, with TRBD2 matching 9 bases. CDR3 size: 16 residues. V dropped 4 bases and J dropped 9; count of bases not matched to a gene: 12. Germline CDR1 KGHDR, CDR2 SFDVKD. The CDR3 DNA reads as TGTGCCACCAGTGACCTGGGGCGGGGGGGCCGTGGTGAGCAGTTCTTC. As protein: CATSDLGRGGRGEQFF.

A note on this clonotype: An end of the junction does not agree with germline; a read error may underlie this. The chain recombines TRBV24-1 with TRBJ2-3; D assignment may be TRBD1 or TRBD2 (6 bases each). The germline gives CDR1 KGHDR, CDR2 SFDVKD. The CDR3 consists of 12 residues. The CDR3, as DNA: TGTGTCACCGAGGGGGGATATGATACGCAGTATTTT. Protein product: CVTEGGYDTQYF.

V is TRBV20-1 and J is TRBJ2-7; a possible D gene is TRBD2 (5 bases). There are 14 residues in the CDR3. Germline V gene sequence: CDR1 DFQATT, CDR2 SNEGSKA (reference sequence). V was pared by 5 bases and J by 0 bases, with 14 bases between. In DNA form, the CDR3 reads TGCAGTGCTTTCCGGACTGGCGTCTCCTACGAGCAGTACTTC. It specifies CSAFRTGVSYEQYF.

This clonotype has only a few counts. This chain links TRBV24-1 with TRBJ2-1, with D perhaps matching TRBD1 (6 bases). The CDR3 sequence is 15 residues long. Trimming left V 3 bases short and J 12 bases short, with 20 bases between. CDR1 and CDR2 from the germline V gene are KGHDR and SFDVKD. CDR3 residues: CATSDQTNTGYGQFF. CDR3 DNA: TGTGCCACCAGTGATCAAACCAACACAGGGTACGGGCAGTTCTTC.

The table lists this clonotype with a few counts. The chain combines TRBV6-5 with TRBJ2-7, with D perhaps matching TRBD2 (5 bases). Germline assignment: CDR1 MNHEY and CDR2 SVGAGI. The CDR3 has 15 residues. V lost 6 bases and J 2 bases, leaving 17 bases between the germline ends. The CDR3 DNA sequence: TGTGCCAGCAGGTCTAAGTACTCACTAGCCTACGAGCAGTACTTC. This gives the protein CASRSKYSLAYEQYF.

Here the CDR3 reads CASSQDITVYGYTF. The CDR3 DNA reads as TGTGCCAGCAGCCAAGATATAACAGTCTATGGCTACACCTTC. This rearrangement joins TRBV14 to TRBJ1-2; D not certain. Trimming stripped 0 bases from V and 4 bases from J, with 9 bases between. CDR3 length: 14 residues. In germline, CDR1 is SGHDN, CDR2 FVKESK.

This clonotype was seen more than once but under ten times. CDR3: CSVGDAADTQYF. The CDR3 DNA is TGCAGCGTAGGGGACGCCGCAGATACGCAGTATTTT. The chain couples TRBV29-1 to TRBJ2-3, with D tentatively TRBD1 or TRBD2 (5 bases each). Germline V gene lookup returns CDR1 SQVTM and CDR2 ANQGSEA. V was trimmed by 6 bases and J by 4 bases, leaving 11 bases between them. This CDR3 region has 12 residues.

Note on this clonotype: A clone one base away is much larger, so this may be a read error. The CDR3 DNA follows: TGTGTCAGCAGACTGGGGGGGACCCAAGAGACCCAGTACTTC. Residues: CVSRLGGTQETQYF. The chain couples TRBV6-5 to TRBJ2-5; 7 bases align to TRBD2. The germline V gene has CDR1 MNHEY and CDR2 SVGAGI. CDR3 length: 14 residues.

V usage is TRBV12-3 or TRBV12-4 and J usage is TRBJ1-6, with D maybe TRBD1 (5 bases). V was shortened by 3 bases and J by 0 bases, with 9 bases between the two germline ends. CDR3 length equals 16 residues. CDR3: CASSFDRSSYNSPLHF. DNA of the CDR3: TGTGCCAGCAGTTTTGACAGAAGCTCCTATAATTCACCCCTCCACTTT.

This clonotype appeared a few times. V usage is TRBV29-1 and J usage is TRBJ1-2, with a tentative D call TRBD1 (5 bases). There are 13 residues in the CDR3. Germline-derived CDR1 and CDR2 are SQVTM and ANQGSEA. Trimming pared 2 bases from V and 2 bases from J, leaving 9 bases between. The CDR3 loop reads CSVETGLNYGYTF. The CDR3 DNA sequence: TGCAGCGTTGAAACAGGCCTGAACTATGGCTACACCTTC.

The CDR3 nucleotides read TGTGCCAGCAGCTTAGGGACTAGCGGGCGTGACGCAGATACGCAGTATTTT. Protein product: CASSLGTSGRDADTQYF. The chain links TRBV7-7 to TRBJ2-3, with TRBD2 matching over 11 bases. J lost 4 bases, V lost 1 base, and 7 bases had no gene match. Looked up from germline, CDR1 is SSHAT and CDR2 is FNYEAQ (reference sequence). This CDR3 contains 17 residues.

As regards this clonotype: The junction departs from the called germline gene at one end, perhaps through a read error. The rearrangement joins TRBV7-3 to TRBJ2-5; 8 nucleotides match TRBD2. Germline V gene data show CDR1 as SGHTA and CDR2 as FQGTGA. This CDR3 comprises 16 residues. The CDR3 region has the DNA TGTGCCAGCAGACCGGGACGGGGGGGAATACAAGAGACCCAGAACTTC. Amino acid sequence: CASRPGRGGIQETQNF.

This chain uses TRBV28 with TRBJ2-7, with D possibly being TRBD1 (5 bases). The CDR3 has 15 residues. The germline gives CDR1 MDHEN, CDR2 SYDVKM. The V end was cut by 6 bases, the J end by 7 bases, with 22 bases between. As DNA, the CDR3 is TGTGCCAGCAGATATCAGGGTCCCTTTTCTCGGGAGCAGTACTTC. It specifies CASRYQGPFSREQYF.

The CDR3 reads CAIQQGLSGYTF. For the CDR3, the DNA is TGTGCCATACAACAGGGTTTAAGTGGCTACACCTTC. This chain joins TRBV28 and TRBJ1-2, with TRBD1 as a possible D gene (6 bases). The CDR3 runs to 12 residues. V lost 10 bases to trimming and J lost 7 bases, with 16 bases between them. Germline CDR1 reads MDHEN; CDR2 reads SYDVKM.

This chain links TRBV27 with TRBJ2-3; D gene ambiguous. The germline gives CDR1 MNHEY, CDR2 SMNVEV (reference sequence). Trimming removed 3 bases at V and 2 bases at J, with 9 bases between. The CDR3 covers 14 residues. DNA for the CDR3: TGTGCCAGCAGTTTTGGGCAGTTCACAGATACGCAGTATTTT. This encodes CASSFGQFTDTQYF.

This chain joins TRBV4-3 and TRBJ2-1; 7 bases line up with TRBD1. Germline CDR1 reads LGHNA; CDR2 reads YSLEER. Trimming cost V 4 bases and J 3 bases; bases outside gene matches: 9. The CDR3 totals 16 residues. CDR3 sequence reads: CASSRVTGADYNEQFF. In nucleotides, the CDR3 is TGCGCCAGCAGCCGGGTCACAGGGGCGGACTACAATGAGCAGTTCTTC.

This clonotype was picked up a small number of times. The V and J genes are TRBV4-3 and TRBJ2-3; 8 bases map to TRBD2. The V gene's germline CDR1 is LGHNA and CDR2 YSLEER. The V and J ends lost 0 bases and 4 bases, in that order; junction bases with no gene match: 9. The CDR3 has 17 residues. This chain's CDR3 is CASSQDLTGGRADTQYF. CDR3 bases: TGCGCCAGCAGCCAAGATCTTACGGGGGGGCGCGCAGATACGCAGTATTTT.

This sequence joins TRBV21-1 and TRBJ2-1; the tabulated D call, TRBD1, remains unverified against the DNA. TRBV21-1 has pseudogene status. This CDR3 contains 13 residues. CDR3 DNA: TGTGCCAGCAGCGACAGGGGACGGGATGAGCAGTTCTTC. Its translation: CASSDRGRDEQFF.

This chain links TRBV4-2 with TRBJ2-2; 10 nucleotides line up with TRBD2. CDR1 is LGHNA, CDR2 YNFKEQ, per germline. V was clipped by 5 bases and J by 1 base; unmatched bases: 7. The CDR3 extends over 17 amino acids. CDR3 in DNA: TGTGCCAGCAGCACTGTAGCGGGGGGTATGAACACCGGGGAGCTGTTTTTT. Translated: CASSTVAGGMNTGELFF.

The rearrangement joins TRBV20-1 to TRBJ1-5; 8 bases match TRBD1. This CDR3 spans 13 amino acids. Per the germline V gene, CDR1 is DFQATT and CDR2 is SNEGSKA (reference sequence). V was pared by 5 bases and J by 4 bases, with 4 bases of the junction left unmatched. The CDR3 loop is CSASRGPNQPQHF. The CDR3 DNA follows: TGCAGTGCTTCCAGGGGGCCAAATCAGCCCCAGCATTTT.

This clonotype was detected only a few times. The CDR3 DNA is TGTGCCAGCAGTGACACACAGCGCGCGTCCCAGTACTTC. Encoded protein: CASSDTQRASQYF. The V call is TRBV25-1, the J call TRBJ2-5, with D hard to call. The ends were cut back, 3 bases at V and 9 bases at J, with 14 bases in the middle. This CDR3 spans 13 amino acids. The germline V gene encodes CDR1 MGHDK and CDR2 SYGVNS.

The gene calls are TRBV15 and TRBJ2-4, with D maybe TRBD2 (6 bases). Trimming removed 5 bases at V and 0 bases at J, with 17 bases between. CDR3 length: 17 amino acids. From germline, CDR1 is LNHNV and CDR2 YYDKDF (reference sequence). CDR3 DNA: TGTGCCACCAGCTCAGGACTAATCCAAGTAGCCAAAAACATTCAGTACTTC. The encoded protein is CATSSGLIQVAKNIQYF.

The chain has TRBV10-3 and TRBJ2-7, with D possibly being TRBD2 (6 bases). V was shortened by 4 bases and J by 3 bases, with 13 bases between the two germline ends. This CDR3 spans 14 amino acids. Per the germline V gene, CDR1 is ENHRY and CDR2 is SYGVKD. The CDR3 is CAISGPGLNYEQYF. DNA for the CDR3: TGTGCCATCAGTGGGCCGGGACTTAACTACGAGCAGTACTTC.

V is TRBV20-1 and J is TRBJ2-7; no reliable D call. The V end was cut by 0 bases, the J end by 2 bases, with 11 bases between. Germline assignment: CDR1 DFQATT and CDR2 SNEGSKA (reference sequence). The CDR3 spans 14 residues. The DNA for the CDR3 is TGCAGTGCTAGAGATCTCAAGGGCCCCTACGAGCAGTACTTC. Amino acid sequence: CSARDLKGPYEQYF.

The chain has TRBV6-5 and TRBJ1-2; perhaps TRBD1 as D (5 bases). The V gene lost 5 bases and the J gene lost 0 bases, with 10 bases spanning the gap. This CDR3 has 14 amino acids. The germline V gene encodes CDR1 MNHEY and CDR2 SVGAGI. This CDR3 is CASSMDNSNYGYTF. The CDR3, as DNA: TGTGCCAGCAGTATGGACAATTCTAACTATGGCTACACCTTC.

Only a few counts were recorded for this clonotype. V gene TRBV4-1 combines with J gene TRBJ1-5, with D tentatively TRBD1 (5 bases). Deletions cut 2 bases from V and 4 bases from J, with 21 bases between. The CDR3 is made up of 18 amino acids. Germline V lookup: CDR1 MGHRA, CDR2 YSYEKL. CDR3 protein: CASSQFGGRRVKNQPQHF. In nucleotides, the CDR3 is TGCGCCAGCAGCCAATTCGGGGGTCGAAGGGTAAAAAATCAGCCCCAGCATTTT.

This sequence joins TRBV3-1 and TRBJ1-6, with D maybe TRBD1 (6 bases). Germline V gives CDR1 LGHDT, CDR2 YNNKEL (reference sequence). Trimming took 0 bases from V and 10 from J, leaving 10 bases between them. CDR3 size: 14 residues. The CDR3 DNA sequence: TGTGCCAGCAGCCAAGAACAGGGTGCCTCACCCCTCCACTTT. This sequence encodes CASSQEQGASPLHF. The full variable domain, in which reference TRBV3-1 and TRBJ1-6 provide the parts outside the CDR3, is DTAVSQTPKYLVTQMGNDKSIKCEQNLGHDTMYWYKQDSKKFLKIMFSYNNKELIINETVPNRFSPKSPDKAHLNLHINSLELGDSAVYFCASSQEQGASPLHFGNGTRLTVT.

The sample holds a few counts of this clonotype. J is TRBJ2-5 and V is TRBV7-9; the D gene is possibly TRBD2 (6 bases). The germline CDR1 and CDR2 sequences are SEHNR and FQNEAQ (reference sequence). Trimming took off 5 bases at V and 5 bases at J, with 18 bases between the two ends. CDR3 length: 15 amino acids. CDR3 loop: CASSRTIRRGETQYF. In nucleotides, the CDR3 is TGTGCCAGCAGCAGGACTATACGCCGGGGGGAGACCCAGTACTTC.

This clonotype occurred a few times. This chain uses TRBV4-2 with TRBJ2-5; 12 bases line up with TRBD2. The junction had 8 bases not matched to a gene; V was cut back by 1 base and J by 5 bases. CDR1 and CDR2 (germline): LGHNA, YNFKEQ. This CDR3 has 17 amino acids. The CDR3 protein is CASSQGLAGVGYETQYF. CDR3 sequence (DNA): TGTGCCAGCAGCCAAGGACTAGCGGGGGTAGGGTATGAGACCCAGTACTTC.

The table lists this clonotype with a few counts. This chain uses TRBV4-3 with TRBJ2-1; D is tentatively TRBD1 or TRBD2 (5 bases each). The CDR3 extends over 14 amino acids. V shed 0 bases and J shed 6 bases, with 9 bases lying between them. In germline, CDR1 is LGHNA, CDR2 YSLEER. Written as DNA, the CDR3 is TGCGCCAGCAGCCAAGATCGGGGACGCAATGAGCAGTTCTTC. It is translated as CASSQDRGRNEQFF.